A single sample gave rise to the 27 T cell receptor beta chains below, sequenced in a study of tumor and adjacent non-tumor tissue in lung cancer (dated by TCRdb to the late 2010s). The library relied on multiplex PCR. The sample was run on an Illumina HiSeq 2500. TCRbeta libraries were constructed through three rounds of nested PCR with primers (Table S4) according to protocols modified from ARM-PCR. TCRdb handled the public reads itself, with Q25 trimming in fastp and clone calling in MiXCR, and kept productive beta chains. Rows merge per CDR3 protein into single entries with the most common DNA and genes. This sample lists 90,000 to 100,000 distinct CDR3 sequences; around three quarters were detected once. The top ten clones comprise about 31% of the sample. RNA was isolated from bulk unsorted tissue, and RNA quality was assessed with a NanoDrop ND-1000 and an Agilent 2100. Distant non-tumor tissue taken more than 3 cm from the tumor edge was used as the normal lung sample.

Sequenced input: distant non-tumor lung tissue. The source is a man aged 60 to 69 with small cell lung cancer.

In regard to this clonotype: A junction boundary mismatches the germline segment, possibly from a read error. V and J are TRBV11-2 and TRBJ2-6, with D hard to call. The CDR3 is made up of 14 amino acids. Per the germline V gene, CDR1 is SGHAT and CDR2 is FQNNGV. CDR3 sequence reads: CANSKGSRTNVLTF. For the CDR3, the DNA is TGTGCCAACAGCAAGGGATCCAGGACCAACGTCCTGACTTTC.

In its sample, this clonotype was seen many times. In nucleotides, the CDR3 is TGTGCCAGCAGTCCCCCAGAAGGGACAGGAGGGCCCCAGCATTTT. Translated: CASSPPEGTGGPQHF. This chain connects TRBV28 to TRBJ1-5; TRBD1 matches 8 bases. Trimming took 5 bases from V and 9 from J; bases not matched to a gene: 12. This CDR3 region has 15 residues. CDR1 and CDR2 from the germline V gene are MDHEN and SYDVKM.

About this clonotype itself: Since no conserved phenylalanine or tryptophan closes the CDR3, a read error is the likely cause. This chain joins TRBV12-3 or TRBV12-4 and TRBJ2-1; a weak D match, TRBD2 (5 bases). This CDR3 contains 12 residues. V was shortened by 8 bases and J by 3 bases, with 8 bases between the two germline ends. CDR3 protein: CASLRGYNEQFS. As DNA, the CDR3 is TGTGCCAGCCTTCGGGGCTACAATGAGCAGTTCTCC.

This clonotype was seen a single time. No conserved phenylalanine or tryptophan is present at the end of the CDR3, so a read error is the likely explanation. The V and J genes are TRBV29-1 and TRBJ2-3; 15 bases match TRBD2. Looked up from germline, CDR1 is SQVTM and CDR2 is ANQGSEA. The CDR3 extends over 14 amino acids. Trimming removed 7 bases from V and 11 bases from J; junction bases left unmatched: 10. The CDR3 is CSAQPGLAGGMQYS. The CDR3 coding sequence is TGCAGCGCCCAACCGGGACTAGCGGGAGGTATGCAGTATTCT.

A word on this clonotype: At one boundary the junction diverges from the germline segment, which might be a read error. The CDR3 DNA reads TGTGCCACCAGCTTACTAGAGACCCAGTATTTC. It translates to CATSLLETQYF. The chain is built from TRBV11-3 and TRBJ2-5; maybe TRBD2 (5 bases). This CDR3 contains 11 residues. Per germline, CDR1 SGHNT and CDR2 YENEEA.

The CDR3 is CTSSPSVWGVDEQYV. The DNA for the CDR3 is TGTACCAGCAGCCCCTCAGTTTGGGGGGTAGACGAGCAGTACGTC. The chain links TRBV11-2 to TRBJ2-7, with D perhaps matching TRBD2 (6 bases). This CDR3 spans 15 amino acids. Germline lookup yields CDR1 SGHAT and CDR2 FQNNGV.

This chain connects TRBV6-6 to TRBJ2-2; a weak D match, TRBD2 (5 bases). Per the germline V gene, CDR1 is MNHNY and CDR2 is SVGAGI (reference sequence). This CDR3 is 15 amino acids long. The V gene lost 3 bases and the J gene lost 1 base, with 9 bases spanning the gap. The CDR3 DNA sequence: TGTGCCAGCAGTTATGTAGAGGGGAACACCGGGGAGCTGTTTTTT. It yields the protein CASSYVEGNTGELFF.

This clonotype was observed once. It may be a read error: a sequence one base away is much more abundant. The chain uses TRBV20-1 and TRBJ1-2; D is unresolved. CDR1 and CDR2 (germline): DFQATT, SNEGSKA (reference sequence). The CDR3 extends over 12 amino acids. The CDR3 bases are TGCAGTGCTAGAGATGGCGTCTATGACTACACCTTC. It is translated as CSARDGVYDYTF.

DNA for the CDR3: TGTGCCAGTAGCCTCGGGGAATACTCATACGAGCAGTACTTC. This gives the protein CASSLGEYSYEQYF. This chain uses TRBV11-1 with TRBJ2-7, with D maybe TRBD2 (5 bases). The CDR3 is 14 residues long. V was shortened by 9 bases and J by 4 bases, with 19 bases between the two germline ends. CDR1 is SGHAT, CDR2 FQDESV, per germline (reference sequence).

Details on this clonotype: At one end, the junction sequence differs from germline, possibly due to a read error. This sequence joins TRBV12-3 or TRBV12-4 and TRBJ2-1, with a possible D match to TRBD1 (5 bases). The CDR3 has 13 amino acids. In DNA, the CDR3 is TGTACCAGCAGTATTGACAGTTACAATGAGCAGTTCTTC. Translation: CTSSIDSYNEQFF.

As regards this clonotype: This may be a read error: a much more frequent sequence differs by one nucleotide. J is TRBJ2-7 and V is TRBV7-9; TRBD1 might be the D (7 bases). Germline V gives CDR1 SEHNR, CDR2 FQNEAQ (reference sequence). The CDR3 is 15 amino acids. The CDR3 here is CTSSFGGGTAGEQYF. DNA of the CDR3: TGTACCAGCAGCTTTGGAGGGGGCACTGCGGGCGAGCAGTACTTC.

The genes are TRBV10-3 and TRBJ2-5; TRBD2 aligns across 9 bases. From germline, CDR1 is ENHRY and CDR2 SYGVKD. The J segment lost 12 bases and the V segment lost 9 bases, leaving 14 bases of the junction unmatched. This CDR3 has 13 amino acids. Here the CDR3 reads CAISIAGEESEYF. The CDR3 nucleotides are TGTGCCATAAGCATAGCGGGAGAGGAGTCCGAGTACTTC.

On this clonotype itself: A read error may produce the germline difference seen at one junction end. The V and J genes are TRBV6-1 and TRBJ2-2, with 13 positions matching TRBD2. The germline gives CDR1 MNHNS, CDR2 SASEGT. The CDR3 has 15 residues. CDR3 DNA: TGTGTCAGCTCCCCTCCCGGACTAGCGGGAGTGGAGCTGTTTTTT. Translation: CVSSPPGLAGVELFF.

The V gene is TRBV12-3 or TRBV12-4, the J gene TRBJ1-3; D remains ambiguous. This CDR3 has 12 residues. V lost 8 bases and J 0 bases, leaving 5 bases between the germline ends. The CDR3 is CASGVSGNTIYF. The CDR3 bases are TGTGCCAGCGGAGTCTCTGGAAACACCATATATTTT.

This chain connects TRBV12-3 or TRBV12-4 to TRBJ2-3; 7 bases are a match to TRBD1. The CDR3 is 12 residues long. J was trimmed by 6 bases and V by 6 bases; bases with no gene match: 3. In DNA form, the CDR3 reads TGTGCCAGCAGCCAGGACAGGGATACGCAGTATTTT. Its translation is CASSQDRDTQYF.

This clonotype was seen at least ten times. CDR3 DNA sequence: TGTGCCAGCAGTTCGGGAGGGGGACTAGCGAGTGGTCGTGAGCAGTTCTTC. Translated: CASSSGGGLASGREQFF. This chain uses TRBV12-3 or TRBV12-4 with TRBJ2-1, with 10 bases matching TRBD2. The CDR3 contains 17 residues. The junction had 15 bases not matched to a gene; V was cut back by 4 bases and J by 9 bases.

Notes on this clonotype: A much larger clone lies one base from this, so it may be a read error. This sequence joins TRBV20-1 and TRBJ2-3; 7 nucleotides line up with TRBD2. CDR1 and CDR2 (germline): DFQATT, SNEGSKA (reference sequence). This CDR3 region has 15 residues. This CDR3 is CSANLWRESPDTQCF. CDR3 bases: TGCAGTGCTAACTTGTGGCGGGAGAGCCCCGATACGCAGTGTTTT.

Of note for this clonotype: Here the CDR3 omits its conserved ending phenylalanine or tryptophan, so a read error is the likely source. The limits of the CDR3 on the DNA are not certain, so only TCRdb's listed CDR3 is given. V gene TRBV4-1 combines with J gene TRBJ2-7; the table's D call TRBD2 went unverified against the DNA. Looked up from germline, CDR1 is MGHRA and CDR2 is YSYEKL. The CDR3 spans 13 residues, counting both ends. The CDR3 reads CASSQNRAQQQYD.

The chain carries TRBV11-3 and TRBJ2-2; no reliable D call. CDR1 is SGHNT and CDR2 is YENEEA in the germline V gene. The length of the CDR3 is 14 residues. The V and J ends lost 3 bases and 6 bases respectively, with 11 bases between them. CDR3 sequence (DNA): TGTGCCAGCAGCTTTACGATTGAGCCCGGGGAGCTGTTTTTT. This encodes CASSFTIEPGELFF.

With respect to this clonotype: One end of the junction varies from germline; a read error may be responsible. The chain joins TRBV12-3 or TRBV12-4 to TRBJ2-1; 10 nucleotides align to TRBD2. The CDR3 is 16 amino acids. The CDR3 sequence: CASSPLLAGAYNEESF. CDR3 nucleotide sequence: TGTGCCAGCAGTCCCCTTCTAGCGGGGGCCTACAATGAGGAGTCCTTC.

V and J are TRBV11-2 and TRBJ2-7; the match to TRBD2 covers 8 bases. CDR3 size: 14 residues. After removal of 5 bases from V and 3 bases from J, the junction contained 6 bases not matched to a gene. Germline assignment: CDR1 SGHAT and CDR2 FQNNGV. For the CDR3, the DNA is TGTGCCAGCAGCACGGGACTAGGAGACTACGAGCAGTACGTC. It encodes CASSTGLGDYEQYV.

The sample holds many counts of this clonotype. The chain couples TRBV28 to TRBJ2-7, with D possibly matching TRBD2 (6 bases). Germline lookup yields CDR1 MDHEN and CDR2 SYDVKM. The CDR3 is 15 residues long. The ends were cut back, 5 bases at V and 2 bases at J, with 16 bases in the middle. Here the CDR3 reads CASSARGVPPYEQYV. The DNA for the CDR3 is TGTGCCAGCAGTGCGCGGGGCGTCCCGCCCTACGAGCAGTACGTC.

For this clonotype: Its ends do not fully match the called genes, so a read error is possible. The genes are TRBV4-1 and TRBJ2-7; 8 bases fit TRBD1. This CDR3 spans 15 amino acids. Per germline, CDR1 MGHRA and CDR2 YSYEKL. CDR3 nucleotides: TGTGCCAGCAGCCCTCGCCTGACAGGGGCCTACGAGCAGTACTTC. Residues: CASSPRLTGAYEQYF.

The chain links TRBV29-1 to TRBJ2-1; D unclear. In germline, CDR1 is SQVTM, CDR2 ANQGSEA. The CDR3 length is 10 residues. V was cut by 8 bases and J by 11 bases, with 13 bases left in between. DNA of the CDR3: TGCAGCATTGCAGACACGCAGCAGTTCTTC. This encodes CSIADTQQFF.

In the case of this clonotype: As the CDR3 is not closed by the conserved phenylalanine or tryptophan, this likely results from a read error. The rearrangement links TRBV11-3 to TRBJ2-1; D perhaps matches TRBD2 (6 bases). Germline V gene sequence: CDR1 SGHNT, CDR2 YENEEA. The length of the CDR3 is 14 residues. For the CDR3, the DNA is TGTGCCAGCAGCTCCCGCGGGATAGACAACGAGCAGTTCTAC. Protein product: CASSSRGIDNEQFY.

Concerning this clonotype itself: One end of the junction varies from germline; a read error may be responsible. The chain carries TRBV12-3 or TRBV12-4 and TRBJ1-1, with 8 bases matching TRBD1. The CDR3 is made up of 14 amino acids. The CDR3 DNA sequence: TGTGTCAGCAATCCCCGGACAGGGCTTACTGAAGCTTTCTTT. Its protein product is CVSNPRTGLTEAFF.

Regarding this clonotype: An end of the junction differs from the germline gene, which may be a read error. The gene calls are TRBV12-3 or TRBV12-4 and TRBJ2-5; 9 bases map to TRBD1. The CDR3 has 14 residues. The CDR3 loop is CASSLMDRGEIQHF. The CDR3 DNA is TGTGCCAGCAGTCTAATGGACAGGGGAGAGATCCAGCACTTC.